Described below is a single T cell receptor beta chain sequence and its context. Its antigen is as yet unknown. The data originate from a study of OX40 agonist ivuxolimab in advanced cancers. Study conclusions and caveats: Several nonresponders also turned out to have low normalized T-cell clonal expansion.

Libraries were prepared by immunoSEQ multiplex PCR; TCRdb keeps only in-frame clonotypes and omits some of them. This sample carries under 40,000 clones, around 81% of them seen once, and the ten largest clones take roughly 1.4%. Trimming cost V 3 bases and J 5 bases; bases outside gene matches: 7. Looked up from germline, CDR1 is LNHDA and CDR2 is SQIVND (reference sequence). The CDR3 is 16 residues long. The sample was CD4+ or CD8+ T cells sorted from blood, taken in a trial of the OX40 agonist ivuxolimab. The sequence came from an adult with an advanced solid tumor such as melanoma, head and neck, liver or kidney cancer. The chain combines TRBV19 with TRBJ2-2; TRBD2 aligns across 9 bases. CDR3 sequence reads: CASSMYSSGATGELFF. The CDR3 DNA follows: TGTGCCAGTAGTATGTATTCTAGCGGGGCGACCGGGGAGCTGTTTTTT. Using reference TRBV19 and TRBJ2-2 for the parts outside the CDR3, the full variable domain is DGGITQSPKYLFRKEGQNVTLSCEQNLNHDAMYWYRQDPGQGLRLIYYSQIVNDFQKGDIAEGYSVSREKKESFPLTVTSAQKNPTAFYLCASSMYSSGATGELFFGEGSRLTVL.